This T cell receptor (beta chain) comes out of a study of blood T cell repertoires in COVID-19 (dated by TCRdb to the early 2020s). The study in broad terms: Samples from collaborators originated in the United States, Italy and Spain and spanned both the acute and convalescent phases of COVID-19. The material from the prospective study consisted of cDNA or gDNA derived from T cells, B-cell-depleted T cells, or PBMCs. Samples were obtained from the ongoing ImmuneRACE study (first 160 participants) and from about 1,300 subjects provided by 6 global collaborators. A freely available public database, intended as a resource for researchers studying the immune response to SARS-CoV-2, is where the repertoires were released. Nearly every sample came with metadata listing a de-identified subject ID, COVID-19 status, age in years and sex. Deeply sampled blood TCRbeta repertoires from subjects exposed to, actively infected with, or recovered from COVID-19 were included in the dataset. Where available, HLA class I and class II types were obtained from metadata supplied by the sample provider rather than from assay-based typing.

The collaborating institutions used their own protocols to collect whole blood in K2EDTA tubes. For TCRbeta analysis, collaborator samples were shipped as frozen whole blood, as isolated PBMCs, or as DNA extracted from either sample type. TCRbeta CDR3 regions were amplified from genomic DNA by means of the immunoSEQ Assay, a bias-controlled multiplex PCR. The source study handled its data this way. Nucleated cell counts per sample were estimated from amplification of reference gene primers within the assay. Sequence reads were collapsed and filtered to measure the absolute abundance of every unique TCRbeta CDR3 rearrangement. Productive Simpson clonality was computed per sample as the square root of Simpson's diversity index over productive rearrangements. TCRdb retrieved this table from immuneACCESS and kept in-frame rearrangements only. Not all clones are present; in checked studies, unresolved V genes account for under half, and no reason is known for the remainder. The DNA was the basis for D and trimming; V, J and clone size are from that table. The sample data list 150,000 to 200,000 clones, and approximately 84% of these were observed just once. Roughly 20% of the sample belongs to the ten largest clones.

Findings and caveats that apply to the study as a whole: The quantity of clinical and demographic metadata differed by source and by participant and was supplied without curation.

In the case of this clone: What antigen it recognizes has not been identified. There are no base qualities to consult, and no much larger clone falls within one base.

The junction shows trimming of 0 bases on V and 2 bases on J, and the gene matches do not reach 3 bases of it. From the cysteine through the phenylalanine, the CDR3 covers 16 amino acids. CDR3 DNA only is kept here, 48 bases in frame from base 1. The CDR1 and CDR2 encoded by the germline V gene are SGHRS and YFSETQ. The sequencing sample was made of peripheral blood. The chain uses TRBV5-1 and TRBJ2-3; 10 bases in the junction line up with TRBD2. The TCR comes from an elderly woman with acute or convalescent COVID-19. The CDR3 here reads CASSLGLAGLTDTQYF. The DNA sequence is as follows: TGCGCCAGCAGCTTGGGACTAGCGGGTCTCACAGATACGCAGTATTTT.